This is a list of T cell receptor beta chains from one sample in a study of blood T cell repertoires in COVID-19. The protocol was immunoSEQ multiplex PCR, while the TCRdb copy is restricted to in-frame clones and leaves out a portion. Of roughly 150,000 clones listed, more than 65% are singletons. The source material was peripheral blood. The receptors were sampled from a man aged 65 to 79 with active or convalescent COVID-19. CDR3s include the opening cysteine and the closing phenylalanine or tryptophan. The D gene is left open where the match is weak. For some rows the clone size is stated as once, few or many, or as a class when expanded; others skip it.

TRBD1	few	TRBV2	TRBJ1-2	TGTGCCAGCGCCCCGACAGGGTATGGCTACACCTTC	CASAPTGYGYTF
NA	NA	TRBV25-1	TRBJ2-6	TGTGCCAGCAGGCCATCCTCAGGCGGGGCCAACGTCCTGACTTTC	CASRPSSGGANVLTF
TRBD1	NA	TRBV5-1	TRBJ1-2	TGCGCCAGCAGCTTGGCCGCGACAGGGAACGATGGCTACACCTTC	CASSLAATGNDGYTF
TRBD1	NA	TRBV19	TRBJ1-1	TGTGCCAGTAGTAACAGGGGGCGATACACTGAAGCTTTCTTT	CASSNRGRYTEAFF
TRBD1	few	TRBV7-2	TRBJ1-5	TGTGCCAGCAGCTTAAGGCTTACAGGGGGCGCAGGCAATCAGCCCCAGCATTTT	CASSLRLTGGAGNQPQHF
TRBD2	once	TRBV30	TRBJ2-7	TGTGCCTGGGGCTTACAATCAAGCGGGGGTATCGGCGAGCAGTACTTC	CAWGLQSSGGIGEQYF
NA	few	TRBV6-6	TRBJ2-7	TGTGCCAGCGGATCCAGACAGGCTCCCTACGAGCAGTACTTC	CASGSRQAPYEQYF
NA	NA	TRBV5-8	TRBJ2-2	TGTGCCAGCAGCTTGGCCTTAGAACTCACCGGGGAGCTGTTTTTT	CASSLALELTGELFF
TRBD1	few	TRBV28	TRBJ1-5	TGTGCCAGCGGTTACAGGGGGCGGTGGGGTCAGCCCCAGCATTTT	CASGYRGRWGQPQHF
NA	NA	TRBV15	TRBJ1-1	TGTGCCACCAGCAGGGGGGGAGGGGACCCTGAAGCTTTCTTT	CATSRGGGDPEAFF
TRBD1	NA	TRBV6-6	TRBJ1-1	TGTGCCTGCCTCGGGGACAGCTACACTGAAGCTTTCTTT	CACLGDSYTEAFF
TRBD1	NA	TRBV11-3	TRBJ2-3	TGTGCCAGCAGCTCAGACAGGGGGCTTACAGATACGCAGTATTTT	CASSSDRGLTDTQYF
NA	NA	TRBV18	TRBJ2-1	TGTGCCAGCTCACCAGATAGACAGGCTAATGAGCAGTTCTTC	CASSPDRQANEQFF
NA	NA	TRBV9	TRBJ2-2	TGTGCCAGCAGCACCCGAGTATACACCGGGGAGCTGTTTTTT	CASSTRVYTGELFF
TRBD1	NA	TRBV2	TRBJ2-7	TGTGCCAGCAGCACCCCGGACAGGGGTTACGAGCAGTACTTC	CASSTPDRGYEQYF
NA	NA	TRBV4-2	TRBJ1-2	TGTGCCAGCAGCCAAGCGGGGACACCCCTGGGCTATGGCTACACCTTC	CASSQAGTPLGYGYTF
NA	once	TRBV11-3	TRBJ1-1	TGTGCCAGCAGCCCGGGAAGCAGGAACACTGAAGCTTTCTTT	CASSPGSRNTEAFF
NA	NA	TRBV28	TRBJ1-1	TGTGCCAGCAGTTTAGTCAATTTGAACACTGAAGCTTTCTTT	CASSLVNLNTEAFF
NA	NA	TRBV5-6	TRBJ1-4	TGTGCCAGCAGCTACAGGGACCCTTTCGAAAAACTGTTTTTT	CASSYRDPFEKLFF
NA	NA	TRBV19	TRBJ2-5	TGTGCCAGTACCCAAACCCGGTCGTACCAAGAGACCCAGTACTTC	CASTQTRSYQETQYF
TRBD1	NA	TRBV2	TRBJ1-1	TGTGCCAGCACTCGACAGGGGGCGAACACTGAAGCTTTCTTT	CASTRQGANTEAFF
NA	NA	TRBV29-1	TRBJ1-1	TGCAGCGCCTCAGGACAGCCGAACACTGAAGCTTTCTTT	CSASGQPNTEAFF
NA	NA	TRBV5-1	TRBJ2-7	TGCGCCAGCAGCAAACCTACCTACGAGCAGTACTTC	CASSKPTYEQYF
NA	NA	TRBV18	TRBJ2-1	TGTGCCAGCTCACCTCAATCAGGTGGGAATGAGCAGTTCTTC	CASSPQSGGNEQFF
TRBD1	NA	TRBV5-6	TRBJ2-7	TGTGCCAGCAGCTTGGGACAGGGGTTCTCCGAGCAGTACTTC	CASSLGQGFSEQYF
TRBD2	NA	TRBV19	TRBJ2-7	TGTGCCAGTAGATCCGGGACTAGCGGCTCCTACGAGCAGTACTTC	CASRSGTSGSYEQYF
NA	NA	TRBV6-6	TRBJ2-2	TGTGCCAGCAGTTACCAGGGGCTGAACACCGGGGAGCTGTTTTTT	CASSYQGLNTGELFF
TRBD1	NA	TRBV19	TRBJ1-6	TGTGCCAGTAGTCCCCAGCTATTGACAGGGAATTCACCCCTCCACTTT	CASSPQLLTGNSPLHF
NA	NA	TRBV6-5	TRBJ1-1	TGTGCCAGCAGTTACTCGGTAGCCAAGCGTACTGAAGCTTTCTTT	CASSYSVAKRTEAFF
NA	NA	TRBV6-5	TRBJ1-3	TGTGCCAGCGGGGGCCCCCGCTCTGGAAACACCATATATTTT	CASGGPRSGNTIYF
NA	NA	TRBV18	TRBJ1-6	TGTGCCAGCTCACCACCTCCCGGGGGGGAGAATTCACCCCTCCACTTT	CASSPPPGGENSPLHF
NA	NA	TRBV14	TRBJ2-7	TGTGCCAGCAGCCGTAGTTTCTCCTACGAGCAGTACTTC	CASSRSFSYEQYF
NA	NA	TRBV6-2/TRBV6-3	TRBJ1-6	TGTGCCAGCAGTCCACTACCCCTACCCGGAGGACTTTCACCCCTCCACTTT	CASSPLPLPGGLSPLHF
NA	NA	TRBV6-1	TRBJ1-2	TGTGCCAGCAGTGAAGCGGTCGGCAGGGCCTCGGGTGGCTACACCTTC	CASSEAVGRASGGYTF
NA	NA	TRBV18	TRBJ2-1	TGTGCCAGCTCACCACGGGAGTTAACCTACAATGAGCAGTTCTTC	CASSPRELTYNEQFF
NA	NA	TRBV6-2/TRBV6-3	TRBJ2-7	TGTGCCAGCAGTTACGACAGTCGGAGCTCCTACGAGCAGTACTTC	CASSYDSRSSYEQYF
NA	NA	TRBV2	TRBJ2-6	TGTGCCAGACGGACAATCTCTGGGGCCAACGTCCTGACTTTC	CARRTISGANVLTF
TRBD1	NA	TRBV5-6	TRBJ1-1	TGTGCCAGCAGCTTGGGAAGGACAGGGGGCTTATCTTTCTTT	CASSLGRTGGLSFF
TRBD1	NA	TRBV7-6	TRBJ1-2	TGTGCCAGCAGCTTAGCGGCCCCGGGACAGGGGAACTATGGCTACACCTTC	CASSLAAPGQGNYGYTF
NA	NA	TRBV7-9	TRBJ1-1	TGTGCCAGCAGCTTCTCAACAGGTTACACTGAAGCTTTCTTT	CASSFSTGYTEAFF
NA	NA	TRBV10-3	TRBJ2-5	TGTGCCATCAGGCTGCCAGGGAAAGAGACCCAGTACTTC	CAIRLPGKETQYF
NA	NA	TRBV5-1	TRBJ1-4	TGCGCCAGCAGCTTGGCCTGGGGGGGAGCGACTAATGAAAAACTGTTTTTT	CASSLAWGGATNEKLFF
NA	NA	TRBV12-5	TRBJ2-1	TGTGCTAGTGGTTCCCCGGCGGGGAGGTTAGGCAATGAGCAGTTCTTC	CASGSPAGRLGNEQFF
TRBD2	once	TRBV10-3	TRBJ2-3	TGTGCCATCAGTGAGTCTGACGGGACTAGCGGGGTAAGTAATACGCAGTATTTT	CAISESDGTSGVSNTQYF
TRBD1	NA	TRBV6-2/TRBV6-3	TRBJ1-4	TGTGCCAGCAGTCTCGCGACAGGGATCGAAAAACTGTTTTTT	CASSLATGIEKLFF
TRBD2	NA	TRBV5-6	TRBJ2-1	TGTGCCAGCAGCTTCGGGTTAGCGGGGGCCTACAATGAGCAGTTCTTC	CASSFGLAGAYNEQFF
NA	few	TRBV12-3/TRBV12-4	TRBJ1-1	TGTGCCAGCAGACCAAGACAGTCAGGTGAAGCTTTCTTT	CASRPRQSGEAFF
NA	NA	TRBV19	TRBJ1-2	TGTGCCAGTAGTACCTCTCCCTCGTACTATGGCTACACCTTC	CASSTSPSYYGYTF
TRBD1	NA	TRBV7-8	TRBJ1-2	TGTGCCAGCAGCACTCAGACAGGGGGGAATGGCTACACCTTC	CASSTQTGGNGYTF
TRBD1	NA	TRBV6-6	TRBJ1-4	TGTGCCAGCAGCCCCCCGACAGGGTTCAATGAAAAACTGTTTTTT	CASSPPTGFNEKLFF
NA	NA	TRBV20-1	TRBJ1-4	TGCAGTGCGTCTTTAAATGAAAAACTGTTTTTT	CSASLNEKLFF